This TCR beta chain comes out of a study of regulatory T cells in long-lasting Graves disease. Notes on the study in general: Persistent Graves' disease cases displayed lower TCR diversity than newly diagnosed ones.

Building of the TCR beta libraries involved iRepertoire HTBI primers and Arm-PCR of CDR3 regions. TCRdb redid the calling of the multiplex PCR reads with MiXCR, one entry per CDR3 protein. Of some 340,000 distinct CDR3 sequences in the sample, 12% were seen once. V was trimmed by 6 bases and J by 5 bases, leaving 13 bases between them. The CDR3 has 14 residues. This clonotype was recorded many times. Its antigen is not identified. This sample's time point: newly diagnosed GD, antithyroid drugs for less than 3 months. Isolated PBMC RNA provided the starting material for the TCR library. This same sample was also part of a study on T cells in Graves' hyperthyroidism and ophthalmopathy.

This sequence was found in a woman between 18 and 29 years old with Graves disease. This specimen consisted of peripheral blood mononuclear cells (PBMCs), obtained at new diagnosis, from a patient treated with antithyroid drugs. This chain links TRBV12-3 or TRBV12-4 with TRBJ1-4, with a possible D match to TRBD1 (5 bases). Here the CDR3 DNA reads TGTGCCAGCAGACTGGGGGTTTCCAATGAAAAACTGTTTTTT. Translated: CASRLGVSNEKLFF.